The 5 T cell receptor beta chains listed next were all sequenced from one sample in a study of long-term antiretroviral therapy in people with HIV. It was version v3.0 of the immunoSEQ assay that was run at survey level. Assay used: immunoSEQ multiplex PCR; TCRdb lists only in-frame clones, some missing. The data show tens of thousands of clones, 85% to 95% seen once. The sample here was unsorted PBMCs, taken 4.1 years after starting antiretroviral therapy. Receptor source: a woman in her forties or fifties with HIV.

This rearrangement joins TRBV19 to TRBJ2-3; possible D gene TRBD2, 5 bases. V was clipped by 4 bases and J by 6 bases, with 17 bases between them. The germline V gene encodes CDR1 LNHDA and CDR2 SQIVND (reference sequence). The CDR3 is made up of 15 amino acids. The CDR3 bases are TGTGCCAGTAGTAGGGAGCGGACCTCAGAGGATACGCAGTATTTT. It codes for CASSRERTSEDTQYF.

This sequence joins TRBV25-1 and TRBJ1-5; 7 nucleotides align to TRBD1. This CDR3 spans 15 amino acids. Germline V lookup: CDR1 MGHDK, CDR2 SYGVNS. V lost 3 bases to trimming and J lost 3 bases; unmatched junction nucleotides: 5. CDR3 DNA sequence: TGTGCCAGCAGTGACCCAGGGACAGTCAATCAGCCCCAGCATTTT. Translated, it gives CASSDPGTVNQPQHF.

The J gene is TRBJ1-2, the V gene TRBV2, with TRBD1 matching over 8 bases. Germline V gene data show CDR1 as SNHLY and CDR2 as FYNNEI. Trimming cost V 7 bases and J 5 bases; bases outside gene matches: 6. The CDR3 is made up of 13 amino acids. The CDR3 bases are TGTGCCAGCACAGGGGGCGCCGGGTATGGCTACACCTTC. Protein product: CASTGGAGYGYTF.

The chain joins TRBV4-2 to TRBJ2-1; D not resolved. Trimming removed 0 bases at V and 4 bases at J, with 4 bases between. This CDR3 is 13 amino acids long. Germline CDR1 LGHNA, CDR2 YNFKEQ. CDR3 in DNA: TGTGCCAGCAGCCAAGAGGCTTACAATGAGCAGTTCTTC. The encoded protein is CASSQEAYNEQFF.

CDR3 amino acids: CASSEKRGQPQHF. DNA of the CDR3: TGTGCCAGCAGCGAGAAACGGGGCCAGCCCCAGCATTTT. V usage is TRBV2 and J usage is TRBJ1-5; possible D gene TRBD1, 5 bases. CDR1 and CDR2 (germline): SNHLY, FYNNEI. The CDR3 has 13 residues. V was cut by 6 bases and J by 7 bases, with 13 bases left in between.